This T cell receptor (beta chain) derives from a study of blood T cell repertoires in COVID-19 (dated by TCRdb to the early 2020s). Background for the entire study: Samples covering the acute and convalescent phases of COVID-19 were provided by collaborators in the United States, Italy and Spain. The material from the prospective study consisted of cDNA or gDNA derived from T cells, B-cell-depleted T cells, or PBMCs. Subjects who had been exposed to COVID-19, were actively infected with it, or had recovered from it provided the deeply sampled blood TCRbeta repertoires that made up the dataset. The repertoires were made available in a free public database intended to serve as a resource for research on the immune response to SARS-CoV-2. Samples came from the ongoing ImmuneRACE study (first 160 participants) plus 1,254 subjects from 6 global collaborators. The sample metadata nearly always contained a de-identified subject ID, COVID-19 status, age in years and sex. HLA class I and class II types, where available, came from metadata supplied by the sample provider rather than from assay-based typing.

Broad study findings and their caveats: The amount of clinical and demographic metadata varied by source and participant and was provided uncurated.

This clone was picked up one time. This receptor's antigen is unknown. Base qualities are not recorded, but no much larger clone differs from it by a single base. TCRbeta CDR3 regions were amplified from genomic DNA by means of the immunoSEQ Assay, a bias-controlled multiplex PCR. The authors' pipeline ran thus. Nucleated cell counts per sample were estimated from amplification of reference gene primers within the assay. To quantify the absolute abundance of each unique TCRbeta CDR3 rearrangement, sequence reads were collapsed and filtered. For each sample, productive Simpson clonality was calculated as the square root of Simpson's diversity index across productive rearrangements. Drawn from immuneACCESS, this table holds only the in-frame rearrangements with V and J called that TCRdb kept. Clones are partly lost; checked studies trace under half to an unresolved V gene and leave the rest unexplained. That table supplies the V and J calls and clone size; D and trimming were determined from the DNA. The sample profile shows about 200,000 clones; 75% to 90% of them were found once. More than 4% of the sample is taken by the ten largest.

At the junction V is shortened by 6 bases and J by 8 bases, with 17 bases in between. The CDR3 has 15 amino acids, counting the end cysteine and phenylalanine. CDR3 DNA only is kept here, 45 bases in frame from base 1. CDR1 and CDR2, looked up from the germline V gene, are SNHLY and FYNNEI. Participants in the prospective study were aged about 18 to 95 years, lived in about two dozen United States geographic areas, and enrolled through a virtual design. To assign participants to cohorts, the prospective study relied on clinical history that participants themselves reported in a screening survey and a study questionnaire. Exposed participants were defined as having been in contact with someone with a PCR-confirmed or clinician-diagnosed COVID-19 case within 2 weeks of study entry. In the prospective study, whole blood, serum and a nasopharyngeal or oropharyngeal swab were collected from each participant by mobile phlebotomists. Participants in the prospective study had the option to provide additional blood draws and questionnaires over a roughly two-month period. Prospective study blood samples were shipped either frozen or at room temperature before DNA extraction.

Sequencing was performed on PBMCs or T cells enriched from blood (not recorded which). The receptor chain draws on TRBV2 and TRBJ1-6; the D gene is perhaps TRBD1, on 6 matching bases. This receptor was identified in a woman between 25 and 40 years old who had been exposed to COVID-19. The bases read TGTGCCAGCAGGGGGCCGGGGGGGCGCCATTCACCCCTCCACTTT. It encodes CASRGPGGRHSPLHF.